The source of this TCR beta chain is a study of T-cell reconstitution after alpha-beta-depleted transplantation in children. This CDR3 region has 14 residues. CDR1 MNHEY and CDR2 SVGEGT come from the germline V gene. The V gene lost 6 bases and the J gene lost 6 bases, with 14 bases spanning the gap. This clonotype was seen only a few times. Unique molecular identifiers were used to barcode this TCRbeta library. Via MiXCR, TCRdb re-called the PCR reads, giving one row per CDR3 protein. The sample yields some 530,000 distinct CDR3 sequences, approximately 12% seen once. This clonotype was sampled from a human donor who donated a stem cell graft to a child with combined immunodeficiency. The specimen was PBMCs from the stem cell graft donor, collected from the stem cell graft. This chain links TRBV6-2 or TRBV6-3 with TRBJ2-2; no clear D gene. CDR3 DNA: TGTGCCAGCAGGGTTCGGGTTATTGCCGGGGAGCTGTTTTTT. This translates into CASRVRVIAGELFF.